One and the same sample provided the 13 T cell receptor beta chains below, sequenced in a study of coeliac disease. TCRdb's copy holds only in-frame clones and misses some; the assay was immunoSEQ multiplex PCR. The data show about 2,100 clones, about 75% seen once. Sequencing input: lamina propria lymphocytes from the gut. These receptor sequences come from a woman in her forties or fifties with celiac disease on a gluten-free diet.

This chain links TRBV11-2 with TRBJ2-7; D call uncertain. CDR3 length equals 13 residues. Deletions cut 5 bases from V and 5 bases from J, with 13 bases between. Germline values: CDR1 SGHAT, CDR2 FQNNGV. The CDR3 sequence: CASSPISNHEQYF. DNA of the CDR3: TGTGCCAGCAGCCCGATCAGTAACCACGAGCAGTACTTC.

The chain combines TRBV28 with TRBJ1-2; D is undetermined. The CDR3 runs to 14 residues. CDR1 is MDHEN, CDR2 SYDVKM, per germline. Trimming removed 0 bases at V and 3 bases at J, with 8 bases between. The CDR3 sequence is CASSLWGYYYGYTF. CDR3 nucleotide sequence: TGTGCCAGCAGTTTATGGGGCTATTACTATGGCTACACCTTC.

This clone was recorded once. The rearrangement joins TRBV11-2 to TRBJ1-5; D ambiguous. Germline assignment: CDR1 SGHAT and CDR2 FQNNGV. V gave up 5 bases and J gave up 5 bases, with 16 bases separating them. This CDR3 has 15 amino acids. Written as DNA, the CDR3 is TGTGCCAGCAGCCCTGCGGGTGGGTCTTATCAGCCCCAGCATTTT. Amino acid sequence: CASSPAGGSYQPQHF. The entire variable domain, with the rest obtained from reference TRBV11-2 and TRBJ1-5, is as follows: EAGVAQSPRYKIIEKRQSVAFWCNPISGHATLYWYQQILGQGPKLLIQFQNNGVVDDSQLPKDRFSAERLKGVDSTLKIQPAKLEDSAVYLCASSPAGGSYQPQHFGDGTRLSIL.

This clone came up a few times. The chain employs TRBV20-1 and TRBJ1-2; TRBD1 matches at 7 bases. The germline gives CDR1 DFQATT, CDR2 SNEGSKA (reference sequence). This CDR3 has 11 amino acids. Trimming took 6 bases from V and 8 from J; bases not matched to a gene: 6. The CDR3 region has the DNA TGCAGTGCGACGACAGGGTGGGGCTACACCTTC. This translates into CSATTGWGYTF.

This chain uses TRBV7-8 with TRBJ1-1; D possibly corresponds to TRBD1 (5 bases). V lost 3 bases and J 3 bases, leaving 11 bases between the germline ends. The CDR3 loop spans 14 amino acids. Germline V CDR1 and CDR2: SGHVS, FQNEAQ. This chain's CDR3 is CASSFLGGDTEAFF. In DNA form, the CDR3 reads TGTGCCAGCAGCTTCCTCGGGGGGGACACTGAAGCTTTCTTT.

This chain joins TRBV18 and TRBJ2-2, with D tentatively TRBD1 (5 bases). CDR1 is KGHSH, CDR2 LQKENI, per germline. This CDR3 region has 16 residues. The V and J ends lost 2 bases and 4 bases respectively, with 14 bases between them. CDR3 amino acids: CASSPSIGQTTGELFF. CDR3 in DNA: TGTGCCAGCTCACCATCTATTGGACAAACCACCGGGGAGCTGTTTTTT.

CDR3 nucleotides: TGTGCCAGCAGTTACGACAGGGCTGTAGCCAAAAACATTCAGTACTTC. It specifies CASSYDRAVAKNIQYF. The rearrangement joins TRBV6-5 to TRBJ2-4; TRBD1 agrees at 7 bases. Germline V CDR1 and CDR2: MNHEY, SVGAGI. This CDR3 spans 16 amino acids. The trim removed 2 bases at V and 0 bases at J, leaving 4 bases unmatched.

The chain uses TRBV7-2 and TRBJ1-2, with D hard to call. Germline values: CDR1 SGHTA, CDR2 FQGNSA. This CDR3 region has 13 residues. V was pared by 3 bases and J by 2 bases, with 7 bases between. The CDR3, as DNA: TGTGCCAGCAGCTTCCTCAGGAACTATGGCTACACCTTC. Its translation: CASSFLRNYGYTF.

A single count supports this clone. V gene TRBV5-1 combines with J gene TRBJ2-3, with TRBD2 identical over 11 bases. CDR1 is SGHRS and CDR2 is YFSETQ in the germline V gene. Germline trimming cut 4 bases from V and 4 bases from J; bases unmatched to any gene: 11. The CDR3 totals 17 residues. The CDR3 DNA sequence: TGCGCCAGCAGCCCAGATCTAGCGGGGGGTCGATCAGATACGCAGTATTTT. This translates into CASSPDLAGGRSDTQYF.

The V call is TRBV5-6, the J call TRBJ1-1; 7 bases are a match to TRBD1. The trim removed 2 bases at V and 5 bases at J, leaving 0 bases unmatched. Germline-derived CDR1 and CDR2 are SGHDT and YYEEEE. The CDR3 is 12 residues long. The CDR3 region is CASSLQGTEAFF. Written as DNA, the CDR3 is TGTGCCAGCAGCTTACAGGGGACTGAAGCTTTCTTT.

The chain links TRBV18 to TRBJ1-2, with TRBD1 identical over 8 bases. V shed 3 bases, J shed 5 bases, and the junction held 8 bases outside the gene matches. The CDR3 has 15 residues. Germline CDR1 is KGHSH and CDR2 is LQKENI. CDR3: CASSPGQDRAYGYTF. The CDR3 bases are TGTGCCAGCTCACCCGGGCAGGACAGGGCTTATGGCTACACCTTC.

The V gene is TRBV9, the J gene TRBJ1-1; the match to TRBD1 covers 9 bases. Germline assignment: CDR1 SGDLS and CDR2 YYNGEE. This CDR3 is 15 amino acids long. Unmatched junction bases numbered 7, after V lost 4 bases and J lost 3 bases. For the CDR3, the DNA is TGTGCCAGCAGCTATCTCGACAGGGGGGACACTGAAGCTTTCTTT. It codes for CASSYLDRGDTEAFF.

The V and J genes are TRBV18 and TRBJ2-7; 10 bases match TRBD1. Germline V gene lookup returns CDR1 KGHSH and CDR2 LQKENI. This CDR3 contains 17 residues. J lost 4 bases, V lost 1 base, and 10 bases had no gene match. DNA of the CDR3: TGTGCCAGCTCACCACTCCAAGTAAGGACAGGGGGTTACGAGCAGTACTTC. It yields the protein CASSPLQVRTGGYEQYF. The full variable domain, with the rest looked up from reference TRBV18 and TRBJ2-7, is NAGVMQNPRHLVRRRGQEARLRCSPMKGHSHVYWYRQLPEEGLKFMVYLQKENIIDESGMPKERFSAEFPKEGPSILRIQQVVRGDSAAYFCASSPLQVRTGGYEQYFGPGTRLTVT.